Described below is a single T cell receptor beta chain sequence and its context. What it binds is unknown. Amplification of TCR alpha and beta CDR3 regions from RNA used iRepertoire nested multiplex PCR. One-step reverse transcription and amplification started from about 100-400 ng of tissue mRNA or PBMC total RNA. One entry per CDR3 protein, called by TCRdb with MiXCR from the multiplex PCR reads. The sample has some 180,000 distinct CDR3 sequences; 25% to 35% are singletons. The entry originates in a study of glioma-infiltrating T cells. The study's findings and limits: Non-neoplastic patients had below-expected tissue-blood divergence, while all gliomas exceeded expectation. Very few CDR3 sequences were shared between tissue and blood.

Germline V gene lookup returns CDR1 MNHEY and CDR2 SMNVEV (reference sequence). The CDR3 consists of 17 residues. V gave up 4 bases and J gave up 8 bases; unmatched junction bases: 9. The rearrangement uses TRBV27 and TRBJ2-1; 15 bases are shared with TRBD2. The receptor's source is a human donor with low-grade glioma or glioblastoma, undergoing nonglioma brain surgery, or in good health (not recorded which). Sequencing was done on a sample of glioma tissue, nonneoplastic brain tissue, or PBMCs (not recorded which). The CDR3 DNA follows: TGTGCCAGCAGTTCGCGGACTAGCGGGAGGGCCACCGATGAGCAGTTCTTC. This sequence encodes CASSSRTSGRATDEQFF.